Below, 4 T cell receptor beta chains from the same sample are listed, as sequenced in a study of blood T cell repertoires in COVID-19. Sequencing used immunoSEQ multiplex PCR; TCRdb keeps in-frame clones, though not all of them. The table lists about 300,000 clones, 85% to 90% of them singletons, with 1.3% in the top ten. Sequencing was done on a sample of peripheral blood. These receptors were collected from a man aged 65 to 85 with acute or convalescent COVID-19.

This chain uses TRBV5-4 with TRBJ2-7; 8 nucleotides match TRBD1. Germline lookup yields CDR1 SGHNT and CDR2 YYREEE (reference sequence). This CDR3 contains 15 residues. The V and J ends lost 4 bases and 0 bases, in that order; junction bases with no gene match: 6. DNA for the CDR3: TGTGCCAGCAGCGGAGGGACAGGCCGCTCCTACGAGCAGTACTTC. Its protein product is CASSGGTGRSYEQYF.

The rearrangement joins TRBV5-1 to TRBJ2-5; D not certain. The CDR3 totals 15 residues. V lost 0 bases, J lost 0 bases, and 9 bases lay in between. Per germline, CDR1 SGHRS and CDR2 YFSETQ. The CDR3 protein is CASSLALSDQETQYF. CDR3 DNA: TGCGCCAGCAGCTTGGCCTTGTCCGACCAAGAGACCCAGTACTTC. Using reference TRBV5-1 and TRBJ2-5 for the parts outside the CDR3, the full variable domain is KAGVTQTPRYLIKTRGQQVTLSCSPISGHRSVSWYQQTPGQGLQFLFEYFSETQRNKGNFPGRFSGRQFSNSRSEMNVSTLELGDSALYLCASSLALSDQETQYFGPGTRLLVL.

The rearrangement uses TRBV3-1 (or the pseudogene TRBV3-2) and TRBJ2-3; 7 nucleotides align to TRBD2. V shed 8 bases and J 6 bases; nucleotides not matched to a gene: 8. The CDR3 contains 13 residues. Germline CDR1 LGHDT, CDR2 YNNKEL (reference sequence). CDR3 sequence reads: CASGTQGGDTQYF. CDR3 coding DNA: TGTGCCAGCGGAACCCAGGGAGGGGATACGCAGTATTTT.

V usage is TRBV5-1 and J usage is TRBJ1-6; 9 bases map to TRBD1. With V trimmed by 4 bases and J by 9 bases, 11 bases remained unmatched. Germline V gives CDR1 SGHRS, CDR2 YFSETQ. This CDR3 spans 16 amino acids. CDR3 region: CASSAWDRAFGSPLHF. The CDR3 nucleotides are TGCGCCAGCAGCGCTTGGGACAGGGCTTTTGGTTCACCCCTCCACTTT.